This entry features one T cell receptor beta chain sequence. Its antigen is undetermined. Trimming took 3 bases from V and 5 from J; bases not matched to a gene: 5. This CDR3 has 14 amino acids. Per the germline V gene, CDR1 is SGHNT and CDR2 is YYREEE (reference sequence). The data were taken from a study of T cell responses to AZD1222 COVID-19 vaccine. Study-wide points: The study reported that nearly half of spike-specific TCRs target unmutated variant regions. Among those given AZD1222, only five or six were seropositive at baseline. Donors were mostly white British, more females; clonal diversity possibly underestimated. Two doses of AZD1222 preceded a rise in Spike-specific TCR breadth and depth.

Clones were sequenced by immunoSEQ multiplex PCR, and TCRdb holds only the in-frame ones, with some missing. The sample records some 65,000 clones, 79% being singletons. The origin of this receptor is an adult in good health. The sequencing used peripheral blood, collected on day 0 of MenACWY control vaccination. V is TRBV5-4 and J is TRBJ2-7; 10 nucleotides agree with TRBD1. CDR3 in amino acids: CASSWGQGRNEQYF. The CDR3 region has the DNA TGTGCCAGCAGCTGGGGACAGGGGAGGAACGAGCAGTACTTC.